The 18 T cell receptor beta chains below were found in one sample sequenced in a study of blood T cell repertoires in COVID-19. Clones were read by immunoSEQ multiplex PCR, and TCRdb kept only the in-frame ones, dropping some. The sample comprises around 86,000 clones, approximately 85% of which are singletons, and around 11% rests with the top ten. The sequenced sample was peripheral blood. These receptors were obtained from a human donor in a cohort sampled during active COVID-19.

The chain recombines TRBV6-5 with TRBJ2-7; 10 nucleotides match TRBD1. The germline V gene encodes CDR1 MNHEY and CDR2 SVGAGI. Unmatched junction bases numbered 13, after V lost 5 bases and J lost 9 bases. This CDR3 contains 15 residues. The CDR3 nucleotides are TGTGCCAGCAGTCCATCGGGGGGACAGGGGATTGGGCAGTACTTC. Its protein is CASSPSGGQGIGQYF.

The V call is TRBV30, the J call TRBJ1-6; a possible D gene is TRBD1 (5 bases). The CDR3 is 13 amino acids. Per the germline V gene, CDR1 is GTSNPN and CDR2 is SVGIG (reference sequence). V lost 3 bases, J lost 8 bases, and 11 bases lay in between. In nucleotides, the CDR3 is TGTGCCTGGAGGGAGACAGAAGATTCACCCCTCCACTTT. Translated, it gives CAWRETEDSPLHF.

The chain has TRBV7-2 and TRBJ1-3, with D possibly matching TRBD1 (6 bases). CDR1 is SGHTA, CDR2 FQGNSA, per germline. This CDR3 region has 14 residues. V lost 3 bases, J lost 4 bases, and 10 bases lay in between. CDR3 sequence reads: CASSLGALGNTIYF. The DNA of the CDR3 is TGTGCCAGCAGCTTGGGGGCGCTCGGAAACACCATATATTTT.

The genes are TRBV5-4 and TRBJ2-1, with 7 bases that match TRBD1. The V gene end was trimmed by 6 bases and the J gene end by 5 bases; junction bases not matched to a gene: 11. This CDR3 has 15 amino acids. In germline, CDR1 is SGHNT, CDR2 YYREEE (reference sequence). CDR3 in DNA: TGTGCCAGCAACACTCCCGGGACAGCGAACAATGAGCAGTTCTTC. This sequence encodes CASNTPGTANNEQFF.

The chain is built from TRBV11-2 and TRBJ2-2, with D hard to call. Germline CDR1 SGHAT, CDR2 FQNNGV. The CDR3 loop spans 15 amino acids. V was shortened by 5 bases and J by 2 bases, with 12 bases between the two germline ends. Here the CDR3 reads CASSISTVNTGELFF. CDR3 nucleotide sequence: TGTGCCAGCAGCATATCTACAGTTAACACCGGGGAGCTGTTTTTT.

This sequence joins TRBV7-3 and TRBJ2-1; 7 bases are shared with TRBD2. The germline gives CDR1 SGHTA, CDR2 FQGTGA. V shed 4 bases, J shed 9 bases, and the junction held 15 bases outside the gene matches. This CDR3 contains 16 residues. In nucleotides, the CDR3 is TGTGCCAGCAGCTCTCATGGGTGGGAGGGCTCCGGTGAGCAGTTCTTC. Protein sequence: CASSSHGWEGSGEQFF.

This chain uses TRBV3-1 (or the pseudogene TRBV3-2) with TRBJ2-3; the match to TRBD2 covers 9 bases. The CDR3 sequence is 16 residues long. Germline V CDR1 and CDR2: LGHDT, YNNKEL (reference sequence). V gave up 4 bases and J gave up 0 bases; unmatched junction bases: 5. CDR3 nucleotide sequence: TGTGCCAGCAGCCCGTCTAGCGGGGTTAGCACAGATACGCAGTATTTT. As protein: CASSPSSGVSTDTQYF.

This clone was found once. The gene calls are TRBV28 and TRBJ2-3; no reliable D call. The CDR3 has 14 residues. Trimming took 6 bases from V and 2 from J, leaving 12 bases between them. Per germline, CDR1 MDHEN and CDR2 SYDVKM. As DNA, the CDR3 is TGTGCCAGCAGCCCCGTAGCCCTCACAGATACGCAGTATTTT. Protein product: CASSPVALTDTQYF. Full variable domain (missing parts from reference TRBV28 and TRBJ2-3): DVKVTQSSRYLVKRTGEKVFLECVQDMDHENMFWYRQDPGLGLRLIYFSYDVKMKEKGDIPEGYSVSREKKERFSLILESASTNQTSMYLCASSPVALTDTQYFGPGTRLTVL.

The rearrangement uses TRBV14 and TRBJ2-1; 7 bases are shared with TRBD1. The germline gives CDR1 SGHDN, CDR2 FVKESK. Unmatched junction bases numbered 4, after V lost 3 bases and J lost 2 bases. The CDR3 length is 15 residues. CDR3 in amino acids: CASSQYRGTYNEQFF. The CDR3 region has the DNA TGTGCCAGCAGCCAGTACAGGGGAACCTACAATGAGCAGTTCTTC.

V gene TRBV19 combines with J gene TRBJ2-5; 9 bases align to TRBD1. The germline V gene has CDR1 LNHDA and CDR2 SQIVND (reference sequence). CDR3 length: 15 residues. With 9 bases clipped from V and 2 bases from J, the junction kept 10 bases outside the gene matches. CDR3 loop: CASGPRTGVQETQYF. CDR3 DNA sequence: TGTGCCAGCGGGCCTAGGACAGGGGTTCAAGAGACCCAGTACTTC. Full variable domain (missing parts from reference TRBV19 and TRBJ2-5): DGGITQSPKYLFRKEGQNVTLSCEQNLNHDAMYWYRQDPGQGLRLIYYSQIVNDFQKGDIAEGYSVSREKKESFPLTVTSAQKNPTAFYLCASGPRTGVQETQYFGPGTRLLVL.

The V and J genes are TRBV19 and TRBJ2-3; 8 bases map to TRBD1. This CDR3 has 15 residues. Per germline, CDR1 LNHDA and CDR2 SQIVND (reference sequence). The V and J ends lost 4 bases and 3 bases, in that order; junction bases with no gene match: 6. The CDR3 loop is CASSNAGGRTDTQYF. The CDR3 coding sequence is TGTGCCAGTAGTAACGCAGGGGGCCGGACAGATACGCAGTATTTT.

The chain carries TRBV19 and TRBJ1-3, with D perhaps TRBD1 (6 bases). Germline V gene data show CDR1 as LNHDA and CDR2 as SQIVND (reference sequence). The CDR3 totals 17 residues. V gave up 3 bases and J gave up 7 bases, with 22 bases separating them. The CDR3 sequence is CASSILFGGLTTNTIYF. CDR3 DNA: TGTGCCAGTAGTATTTTGTTCGGGGGGCTGACTACGAACACCATATATTTT. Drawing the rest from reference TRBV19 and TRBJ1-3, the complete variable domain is DGGITQSPKYLFRKEGQNVTLSCEQNLNHDAMYWYRQDPGQGLRLIYYSQIVNDFQKGDIAEGYSVSREKKESFPLTVTSAQKNPTAFYLCASSILFGGLTTNTIYFGEGSWLTVV.

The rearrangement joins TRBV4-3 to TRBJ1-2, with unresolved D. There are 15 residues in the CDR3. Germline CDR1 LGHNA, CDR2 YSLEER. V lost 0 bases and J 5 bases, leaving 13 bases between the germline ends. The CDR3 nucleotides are TGCGCCAGCAGCCAAGAAAGCGGCTGGGTATATGGCTACACCTTC. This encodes CASSQESGWVYGYTF.

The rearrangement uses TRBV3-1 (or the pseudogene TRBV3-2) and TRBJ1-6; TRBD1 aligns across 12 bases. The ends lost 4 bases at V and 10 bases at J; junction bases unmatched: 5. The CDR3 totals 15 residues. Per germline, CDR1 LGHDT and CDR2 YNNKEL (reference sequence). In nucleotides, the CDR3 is TGTGCCAGCAGCCTGGGACAGGGGGCGCGATCACCCCTCCACTTT. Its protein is CASSLGQGARSPLHF.

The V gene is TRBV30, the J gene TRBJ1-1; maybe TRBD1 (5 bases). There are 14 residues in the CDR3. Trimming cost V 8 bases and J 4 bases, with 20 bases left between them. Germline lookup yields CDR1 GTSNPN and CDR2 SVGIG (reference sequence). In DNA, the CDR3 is TGTGCCGGAGATTATCCAGGGTATGTCACTGAAGCTTTCTTT. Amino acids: CAGDYPGYVTEAFF. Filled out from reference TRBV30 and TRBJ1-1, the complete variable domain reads SQTIHQWPATLVQPVGSPLSLECTVEGTSNPNLYWYRQAAGRGLQLLFYSVGIGQISSEVPQNLSASRPQDRQFILSSKKLLLSDSGFYLCAGDYPGYVTEAFFGQGTRLTVV.

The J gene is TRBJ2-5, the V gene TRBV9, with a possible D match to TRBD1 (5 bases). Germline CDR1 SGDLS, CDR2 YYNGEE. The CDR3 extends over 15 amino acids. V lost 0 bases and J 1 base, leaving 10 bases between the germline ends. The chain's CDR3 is CASSVGGSSQETQYF. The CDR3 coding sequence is TGTGCCAGCAGCGTAGGGGGCAGTAGCCAAGAGACCCAGTACTTC.

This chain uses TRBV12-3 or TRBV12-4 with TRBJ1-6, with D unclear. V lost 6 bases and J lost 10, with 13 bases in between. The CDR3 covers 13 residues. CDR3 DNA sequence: TGTGCCAGCAGACTTACCACGGGGTCACCCCTCCACTTT. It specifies CASRLTTGSPLHF.

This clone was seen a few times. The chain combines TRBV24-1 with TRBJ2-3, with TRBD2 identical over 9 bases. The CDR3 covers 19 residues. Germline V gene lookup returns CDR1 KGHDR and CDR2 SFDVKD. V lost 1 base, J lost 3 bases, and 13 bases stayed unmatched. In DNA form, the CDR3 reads TGTGCCACCAGTGATTTAGGGCGGGGTAGCGGGGGTACAACAGATACGCAGTATTTT. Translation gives CATSDLGRGSGGTTDTQYF.